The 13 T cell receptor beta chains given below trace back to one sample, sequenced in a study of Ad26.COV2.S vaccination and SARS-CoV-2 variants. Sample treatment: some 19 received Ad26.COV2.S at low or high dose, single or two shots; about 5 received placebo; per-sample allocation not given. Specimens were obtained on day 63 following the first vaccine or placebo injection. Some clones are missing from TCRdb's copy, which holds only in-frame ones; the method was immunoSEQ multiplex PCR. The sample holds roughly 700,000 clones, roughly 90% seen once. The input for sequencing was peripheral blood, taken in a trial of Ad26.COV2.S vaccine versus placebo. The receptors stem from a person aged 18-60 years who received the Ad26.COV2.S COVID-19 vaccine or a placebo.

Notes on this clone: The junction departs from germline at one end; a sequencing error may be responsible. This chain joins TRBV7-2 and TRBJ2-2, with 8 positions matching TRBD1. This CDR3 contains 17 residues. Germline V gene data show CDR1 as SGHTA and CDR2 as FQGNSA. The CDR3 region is CASSLGGPGQATGELFF. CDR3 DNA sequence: TGTGCCAGCAGTTTAGGAGGTCCGGGACAGGCCACCGGGGAGCTGTTTTTT.

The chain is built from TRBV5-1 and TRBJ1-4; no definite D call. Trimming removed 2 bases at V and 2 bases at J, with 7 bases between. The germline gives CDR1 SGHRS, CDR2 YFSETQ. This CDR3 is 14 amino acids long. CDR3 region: CASSFSGTNEKLFF. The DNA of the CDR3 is TGCGCCAGCAGCTTTTCGGGGACTAATGAAAAACTGTTTTTT.

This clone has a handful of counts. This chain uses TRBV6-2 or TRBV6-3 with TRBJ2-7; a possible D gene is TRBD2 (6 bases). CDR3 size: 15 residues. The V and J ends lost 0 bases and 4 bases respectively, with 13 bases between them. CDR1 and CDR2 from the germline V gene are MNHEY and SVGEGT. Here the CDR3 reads CASSYSGTPTYEQYF. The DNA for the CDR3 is TGTGCCAGCAGTTACTCCGGGACTCCTACTTACGAGCAGTACTTC.

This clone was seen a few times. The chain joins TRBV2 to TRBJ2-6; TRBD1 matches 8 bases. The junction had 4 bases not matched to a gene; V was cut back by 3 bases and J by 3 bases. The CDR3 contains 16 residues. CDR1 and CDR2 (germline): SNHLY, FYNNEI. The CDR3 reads CASSDQGAFGANVLTF. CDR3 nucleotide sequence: TGTGCCAGCAGTGATCAGGGGGCGTTTGGGGCCAACGTCCTGACTTTC.

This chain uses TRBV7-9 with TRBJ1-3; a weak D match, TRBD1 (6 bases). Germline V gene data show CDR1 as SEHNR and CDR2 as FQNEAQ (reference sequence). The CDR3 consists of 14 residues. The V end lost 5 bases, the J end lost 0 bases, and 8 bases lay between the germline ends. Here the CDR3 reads CASSLGGSGNTIYF. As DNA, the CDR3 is TGTGCCAGCAGCCTAGGGGGCTCTGGAAACACCATATATTTT.

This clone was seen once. The CDR3 DNA is TGTGCCAGCAGTAACCGCGGGGGTGGCGAGCAGTACTTC. It yields the protein CASSNRGGGEQYF. V usage is TRBV12-3 or TRBV12-4 and J usage is TRBJ2-7, with 7 bases aligning to TRBD2. The length of the CDR3 is 13 residues. V was clipped by 5 bases and J by 6 bases; unmatched bases: 7.

CDR3 nucleotide sequence: TGTGCCAGTAGTAAGTCAAGTAGCAATCAGCCCCAGCATTTT. This gives the protein CASSKSSSNQPQHF. V usage is TRBV19 and J usage is TRBJ1-5, with D unresolved. V lost 4 bases to trimming and J lost 0 bases, with 7 bases between them. Germline CDR1 LNHDA, CDR2 SQIVND (reference sequence). The CDR3 runs 14 residues.

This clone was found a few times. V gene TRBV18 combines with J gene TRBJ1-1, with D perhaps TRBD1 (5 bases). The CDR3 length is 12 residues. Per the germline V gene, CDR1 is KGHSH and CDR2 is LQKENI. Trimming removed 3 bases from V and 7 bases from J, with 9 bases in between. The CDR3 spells CASSPVGGEAFF. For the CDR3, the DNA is TGTGCCAGCTCACCGGTCGGGGGTGAAGCTTTCTTT.

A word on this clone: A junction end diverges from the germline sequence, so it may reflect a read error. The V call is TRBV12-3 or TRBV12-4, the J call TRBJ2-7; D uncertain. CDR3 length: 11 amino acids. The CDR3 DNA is TGCGCCAGCAAGGGCTCCTACGAGCAGTACTTC. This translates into CASKGSYEQYF.

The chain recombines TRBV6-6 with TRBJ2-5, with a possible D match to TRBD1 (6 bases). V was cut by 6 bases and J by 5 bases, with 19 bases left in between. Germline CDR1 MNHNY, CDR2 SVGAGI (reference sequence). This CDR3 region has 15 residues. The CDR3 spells CASSRPQGSWETQYF. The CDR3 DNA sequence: TGTGCCAGCAGCAGACCCCAGGGGTCGTGGGAGACCCAGTACTTC.

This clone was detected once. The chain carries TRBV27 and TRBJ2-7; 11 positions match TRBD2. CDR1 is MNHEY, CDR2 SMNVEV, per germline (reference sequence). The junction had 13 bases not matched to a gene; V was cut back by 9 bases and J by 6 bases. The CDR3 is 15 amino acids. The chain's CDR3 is CASSPSGRFLSEQYF. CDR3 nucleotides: TGTGCCAGTTCCCCTAGCGGGAGGTTCCTTAGCGAGCAGTACTTC.

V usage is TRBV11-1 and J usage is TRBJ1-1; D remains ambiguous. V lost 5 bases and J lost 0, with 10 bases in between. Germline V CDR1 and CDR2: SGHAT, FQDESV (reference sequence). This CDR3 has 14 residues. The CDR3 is CASSLRGMNTEAFF. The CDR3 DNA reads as TGTGCCAGCAGCCTCCGGGGTATGAACACTGAAGCTTTCTTT.

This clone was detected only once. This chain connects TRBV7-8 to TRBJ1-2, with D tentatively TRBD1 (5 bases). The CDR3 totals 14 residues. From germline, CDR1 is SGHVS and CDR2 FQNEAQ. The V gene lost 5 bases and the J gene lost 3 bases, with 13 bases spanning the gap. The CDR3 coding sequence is TGTGCCAGCAGCCGACAGACCGGGGACTATGGCTACACCTTC. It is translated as CASSRQTGDYGYTF.